The 21 T cell receptor beta chains presented below share a single source sample, sequenced in a study of technical replicates of blood from a handful of donors. The assay was immunoSEQ multiplex PCR, and TCRdb's table has in-frame clones only and misses some. There are around 81,000 clones in the sample; around four fifths occur only once, and around 4% lies in the top ten. Specimen: PBMCs. The receptors here all came from a human donor in good health. Some clones in this sample may be carry-over from other donors' samples.

In this sample, this clone turned up a few times. The gene calls are TRBV28 and TRBJ2-7, with D unresolved. CDR1 is MDHEN, CDR2 SYDVKM, per germline. Trimming shortened V by 5 bases and J by 3 bases, and 11 bases separated the two germline ends. The CDR3 runs 13 residues. In DNA form, the CDR3 reads TGTGCCAGCAGTACATCCACAGACTACGAGCAGTACTTC. This gives the protein CASSTSTDYEQYF.

The chain couples TRBV2 to TRBJ1-2; 7 bases are shared with TRBD1. The CDR3 has 16 residues. Germline CDR1 SNHLY, CDR2 FYNNEI. V lost 6 bases, J lost 0 bases, and 10 bases stayed unmatched. CDR3 amino acids: CASRTGTAFANYGYTF. CDR3 bases: TGTGCCAGCAGGACCGGGACAGCCTTTGCTAACTATGGCTACACCTTC.

The chain recombines TRBV5-6 with TRBJ1-2, with no clear D. The CDR3 is made up of 15 amino acids. V lost 4 bases and J 4 bases, leaving 17 bases between the germline ends. Looked up from germline, CDR1 is SGHDT and CDR2 is YYEEEE. The CDR3 reads CASSPDTGIPYGYTF. Here the CDR3 DNA reads TGTGCCAGCAGCCCGGATACCGGGATTCCCTATGGCTACACCTTC.

The chain employs TRBV4-2 and TRBJ2-3, with TRBD2 matching 14 bases. CDR1 and CDR2 (germline): LGHNA, YNFKEQ. The CDR3 has 20 residues. Germline trimming cut 5 bases from V and 2 bases from J; bases unmatched to any gene: 15. CDR3 region: CASSTTGTSGGYLLTDTQYF. In nucleotides, the CDR3 is TGTGCCAGCAGCACCACCGGGACTAGCGGGGGTTACCTCCTCACAGATACGCAGTATTTT.

V usage is TRBV6-6 and J usage is TRBJ2-3, with D maybe TRBD2 (6 bases). CDR1 and CDR2 from the germline V gene are MNHNY and SVGAGI (reference sequence). V lost 6 bases to trimming and J lost 3 bases, with 13 bases between them. The CDR3 length is 14 residues. CDR3 bases: TGTGCCAGCAGACCGGAGGGCCTGACAGATACGCAGTATTTT. Amino acid sequence: CASRPEGLTDTQYF.

This clone was detected a few times. The chain uses TRBV7-9 and TRBJ1-2; TRBD1 aligns across 7 bases. The CDR3 extends over 15 amino acids. J lost 4 bases, V lost 5 bases, and 10 bases had no gene match. Germline CDR1 and CDR2: SEHNR and FQNEAQ (reference sequence). For the CDR3, the DNA is TGTGCCAGCAGCCCGGACAGGACAGGCCCCTATGGCTACACCTTC. It specifies CASSPDRTGPYGYTF.

The chain links TRBV4-2 to TRBJ1-4; no reliable D call. The CDR3 has 16 amino acids. V shed 0 bases and J shed 8 bases, with 16 bases lying between them. Germline V gene lookup returns CDR1 LGHNA and CDR2 YNFKEQ. The CDR3 DNA follows: TGTGCCAGCAGCCAAGAAGGCGTCCTCCCGGGGGAAAAACTGTTTTTT. Encoded protein: CASSQEGVLPGEKLFF.

The chain links TRBV15 to TRBJ1-2; TRBD1 is a possible D gene (5 bases). Germline lookup yields CDR1 LNHNV and CDR2 YYDKDF (reference sequence). The CDR3 is made up of 13 amino acids. The germline V and J ends were trimmed by 0 bases and 8 bases, with 10 bases remaining between them. The CDR3 DNA is TGTGCCACCAGCAGAGAAGGCGGGGGAGGCTACACCTTC. Amino acid sequence: CATSREGGGGYTF.

This chain uses TRBV6-4 with TRBJ2-1, with 15 bases identical to TRBD2. CDR3 length: 17 residues. Germline lookup yields CDR1 MRHNA and CDR2 SNTAGT. The J segment lost 15 bases and the V segment lost 3 bases, leaving 15 bases of the junction unmatched. The CDR3 loop reads CASSEYGLAGGSTNWFF. CDR3 bases: TGTGCCAGCAGTGAATACGGACTAGCGGGAGGGTCAACTAACTGGTTCTTC.

The chain joins TRBV7-9 to TRBJ1-1; 8 bases are shared with TRBD1. The CDR3 is 14 amino acids. V lost 0 bases to trimming and J lost 3 bases; unmatched junction nucleotides: 0. Germline loops: CDR1 SEHNR, CDR2 FQNEAQ (reference sequence). CDR3: CASSLATGDTEAFF. The CDR3, as DNA: TGTGCCAGCAGCTTAGCGACAGGGGACACTGAAGCTTTCTTT.

The chain joins TRBV5-6 to TRBJ1-1, with a possible D match to TRBD1 (6 bases). The CDR3 is made up of 17 amino acids. Germline assignment: CDR1 SGHDT and CDR2 YYEEEE. Trimming pared 1 base from V and 0 bases from J, leaving 16 bases between. The CDR3 coding sequence is TGTGCCAGCAGCTTGAGGGGGTCAGGACTCATGAACACTGAAGCTTTCTTT. Residues: CASSLRGSGLMNTEAFF.

This clone was seen only once. The gene calls are TRBV2 and TRBJ1-2, with a weak D call TRBD1 (5 bases). The CDR3 contains 12 residues. The V gene lost 7 bases and the J gene lost 4 bases, with 10 bases spanning the gap. CDR1 is SNHLY and CDR2 is FYNNEI in the germline V gene. The CDR3 region is CASTPGGYGYTF. CDR3 sequence (DNA): TGTGCCAGCACCCCCGGGGGCTATGGCTACACCTTC.

For this clone: The identical CDR3 is also encoded by other nucleotide sequences in the sample. The J gene is TRBJ2-3, the V gene TRBV7-2, with D uncertain. The CDR3 loop spans 12 amino acids. The germline V gene encodes CDR1 SGHTA and CDR2 FQGNSA. The V gene lost 5 bases and the J gene lost 3 bases, with 6 bases spanning the gap. In DNA form, the CDR3 reads TGTGCCAGCAGCCCCTCGACAGATACGCAGTATTTT. It yields the protein CASSPSTDTQYF.

The chain employs TRBV5-1 and TRBJ1-3; 8 positions match TRBD1. The CDR3 covers 15 residues. Germline V gene data show CDR1 as SGHRS and CDR2 as YFSETQ. Germline trimming cut 2 bases from V and 3 bases from J; bases unmatched to any gene: 4. CDR3 sequence reads: CASSFQGANGNTIYF. The CDR3, as DNA: TGCGCCAGCAGCTTCCAGGGGGCGAATGGAAACACCATATATTTT. The full variable domain, rest sourced from reference TRBV5-1 and TRBJ1-3, is KAGVTQTPRYLIKTRGQQVTLSCSPISGHRSVSWYQQTPGQGLQFLFEYFSETQRNKGNFPGRFSGRQFSNSRSEMNVSTLELGDSALYLCASSFQGANGNTIYFGEGSWLTVV.

The chain is built from TRBV10-2 and TRBJ1-2; TRBD1 is a possible D gene (6 bases). The length of the CDR3 is 18 residues. Trimming removed 0 bases at V and 3 bases at J, with 20 bases between. Germline CDR1 is WSHSY and CDR2 is SAAADI. The CDR3 loop reads CASSESSYWTDFYYGYTF. CDR3 coding DNA: TGCGCCAGCAGTGAGTCTTCGTATTGGACAGACTTCTACTATGGCTACACCTTC.

V and J are TRBV11-3 and TRBJ2-7; D is uncertain. Trimming cost V 0 bases and J 0 bases, with 9 bases left between them. The germline CDR1 and CDR2 sequences are SGHNT and YENEEA. This CDR3 region has 15 residues. This CDR3 is CASSLDGGHSYEQYF. The CDR3 region has the DNA TGTGCCAGCAGCTTAGATGGCGGTCACTCCTACGAGCAGTACTTC.

This chain connects TRBV18 to TRBJ1-1; 10 positions match TRBD1. V trimming: 2 bases; J trimming: 0 bases; junction bases outside the gene matches: 6. From germline, CDR1 is KGHSH and CDR2 LQKENI. The CDR3 runs 17 residues. CDR3: CASSPGAGTGVNTEAFF. In DNA form, the CDR3 reads TGTGCCAGCTCACCAGGTGCCGGGACAGGGGTGAACACTGAAGCTTTCTTT.

This clone was seen more than once but under ten times. V and J are TRBV6-5 and TRBJ1-5; weak D call: TRBD1 (6 bases). V was pared by 6 bases and J by 1 base, with 10 bases between. The CDR3 covers 14 residues. Germline values: CDR1 MNHEY, CDR2 SVGAGI. CDR3 loop: CASRTDRSNQPQHF. Written as DNA, the CDR3 is TGTGCCAGCAGGACAGACAGGAGCAATCAGCCCCAGCATTTT.

The chain joins TRBV7-2 to TRBJ2-2; no definite D call. Germline-derived CDR1 and CDR2 are SGHTA and FQGNSA. Deletions cut 1 base from V and 5 bases from J, with 11 bases between. This CDR3 spans 15 amino acids. The CDR3 loop reads CASSLVGVVTGELFF. CDR3 nucleotides: TGTGCCAGCAGCTTAGTCGGTGTGGTAACCGGGGAGCTGTTTTTT.

This chain uses TRBV7-9 with TRBJ2-7; D may be TRBD2 (5 bases). In germline, CDR1 is SEHNR, CDR2 FQNEAQ (reference sequence). V shed 5 bases and J shed 2 bases, with 13 bases lying between them. The CDR3 length is 14 residues. CDR3 amino acids: CASSPLEEPYEQYF. CDR3 coding DNA: TGTGCCAGCAGCCCCCTGGAGGAGCCCTACGAGCAGTACTTC.

The CDR3: CASSGGTSGPQETQYF. DNA for the CDR3: TGTGCCAGCAGCGGGGGGACTAGCGGACCCCAAGAGACCCAGTACTTC. The genes are TRBV7-8 and TRBJ2-5; 11 positions match TRBD2. This CDR3 comprises 16 residues. The junction had 6 bases not matched to a gene; V was cut back by 5 bases and J by 1 base. CDR1 and CDR2 from the germline V gene are SGHVS and FQNEAQ.